This is a list of T cell receptor beta chains from one sample in a study of blood T cell repertoires in COVID-19. The method was immunoSEQ multiplex PCR; TCRdb's version includes in-frame clones alone and lacks a portion of them. The profile shows about 530,000 clones, roughly 91% of them singletons. Sequencing was carried out using peripheral blood. These receptors were taken from a woman between 45 and 65 years old with COVID-19, enrolled during active disease. Each CDR3 is given with its conserved first and last residue. D genes are given only for firm matches. Rows may omit the clone size; those that give it use once, few, many or a size class.

j_call clone_size d_call v_call cdr3_nt cdr3_aa
TRBJ1-1 NA NA TRBV5-1 TGCGCCAGCAGCTTGGGTGCGGGGCTCTCTCCAGTTTTCTTT CASSLGAGLSPVFF
TRBJ2-7 few TRBD1 TRBV6-5 TGTGCCAGCAGACCGACAGGGGGCGGAGGCGAGCAGTACTTC CASRPTGGGGEQYF
TRBJ2-6 NA NA TRBV21-1 TGTGCCAGCAGCTCTCCCCGACAGGGGGCACCTGGGGCCAACGTCCTGACTTTC CASSSPRQGAPGANVLTF
TRBJ1-1 few NA TRBV30 TGTGCCTGGGAGAGGAACACTGAAGCTTTCTTT CAWERNTEAFF
TRBJ2-2 NA TRBD1 TRBV7-9 TGTGCCAGCAGCTTAGATGCAGGGGGAGATTCCGGGGAGCTGTTTTTT CASSLDAGGDSGELFF
TRBJ2-7 NA NA TRBV7-9 TGTGCCAGCAGTCTCTCGGACGGGAGCTCCTACGAGCAGTACTTC CASSLSDGSSYEQYF
TRBJ1-2 once NA TRBV29-1 TGCAGCGTTAAAGGGGCGGGTGGCTACACCTTC CSVKGAGGYTF
TRBJ2-2 NA TRBD2 TRBV7-9 TGTGCCAGCAGCTTAAATCCTAGCGGGGGCCCTGGGGCCGGGGAGCTGTTTTTT CASSLNPSGGPGAGELFF
TRBJ2-4 NA TRBD2 TRBV4-1 TGCGCCAGCAGCCAAGGAGCTGCTAGCGGGGGGGTAGTCATTCAGTACTTC CASSQGAASGGVVIQYF
TRBJ1-2 NA NA TRBV5-1 TGCGCCAGCAGCCTGTCACAGGGCCGCTACTATGGCTACACCTTC CASSLSQGRYYGYTF
TRBJ2-7 NA NA TRBV7-9 TGTGCCAGCAGCTTAGGACAGGAACCCTACGAGCAGTACTTC CASSLGQEPYEQYF
TRBJ1-1 NA NA TRBV18 TGTGCCAGCTCACGAGGGGACACAAACACTGAAGCTTTCTTT CASSRGDTNTEAFF
TRBJ2-5 NA NA TRBV19 TGTGCCAGTACCAATGAGAGGGAACAAGAGACCCAGTACTTC CASTNEREQETQYF
TRBJ2-2 NA TRBD2 TRBV28 TGTGCCAGCAGTCCCCCGCGGGCTCGGAGCGGGGGGGTGATCGGGGAGCTGTTTTTT CASSPPRARSGGVIGELFF
TRBJ1-2 NA NA TRBV25-1 TGTGCCAGCAGCATCCAGGGGTTTAGGAGCTACACCTTC CASSIQGFRSYTF
TRBJ1-5 NA NA TRBV28 TGTGCCAGCAGTTTATGGGGGAATGGGGGGGCTGTTAGGCCCCAGCATTTT CASSLWGNGGAVRPQHF
TRBJ1-5 few TRBD1 TRBV15 TGTGCCACCAGCCCCAGGACAGGGACGAACGATCAGCCCCAGCATTTT CATSPRTGTNDQPQHF
TRBJ1-5 NA NA TRBV2 TGTGCCAGCAGCGCAGGTGGCCAGCCCCAGCATTTT CASSAGGQPQHF
TRBJ1-1 NA NA TRBV7-8 TGTGCCAGCAGCTTAGCACAGGGCGCTGAAGCTTTCTTT CASSLAQGAEAFF
TRBJ2-3 NA TRBD2 TRBV3-1/TRBV3-2 TGTGCCAGCAGCTATTTTCGTTCTGGTAGCGGGGGCGCAGATACGCAGTATTTT CASSYFRSGSGGADTQYF
TRBJ2-1 NA TRBD2 TRBV18 TGTGCCAGCTCACCGGGACTAGCGGGGGTATACAATGAGCAGTTCTTC CASSPGLAGVYNEQFF
TRBJ1-5 NA TRBD1 TRBV19 TGTGCCAGTAGTGCAGACAGGGAGGCCCGTCAGCCCCAGCATTTT CASSADREARQPQHF
TRBJ1-2 NA NA TRBV25-1 TGTGCCAGCAGATCCGGGGCTAGGGGGGGCTACACCTTC CASRSGARGGYTF
TRBJ1-2 NA TRBD1 TRBV10-3 TGTGCCATCAGCACCGGGACAGCTAACTATGGCTACACCTTC CAISTGTANYGYTF
TRBJ2-2 NA TRBD1 TRBV12-5 TGTGCTAGTGCCGCGACCTCGGGGATACAGGGGGGGAACACCGGGGAGCTGTTTTTT CASAATSGIQGGNTGELFF